The clone carrying this T cell receptor beta chain is judged medium-sized. TCRdb called the PCR reads again in MiXCR, with one record for every CDR3 protein. The sample contains some 9,600 distinct CDR3 sequences, 20% to 30% of which appear only once. This record belongs to a study of immune characterization of retroperitoneal liposarcoma. Per germline, CDR1 SGHNT and CDR2 YENEEA. V was cut by 1 base and J by 3 bases, with 9 bases left in between. The CDR3 runs to 14 residues. The chain uses TRBV11-3 and TRBJ2-5; perhaps TRBD1 as D (5 bases). Sequences were obtained from blood. The TCR sequence derives from a male donor with retroperitoneal liposarcoma. The CDR3 sequence: CASSLGRREETQYF. In DNA form, the CDR3 reads TGTGCCAGCAGCTTAGGCCGCAGGGAAGAGACCCAGTACTTC.